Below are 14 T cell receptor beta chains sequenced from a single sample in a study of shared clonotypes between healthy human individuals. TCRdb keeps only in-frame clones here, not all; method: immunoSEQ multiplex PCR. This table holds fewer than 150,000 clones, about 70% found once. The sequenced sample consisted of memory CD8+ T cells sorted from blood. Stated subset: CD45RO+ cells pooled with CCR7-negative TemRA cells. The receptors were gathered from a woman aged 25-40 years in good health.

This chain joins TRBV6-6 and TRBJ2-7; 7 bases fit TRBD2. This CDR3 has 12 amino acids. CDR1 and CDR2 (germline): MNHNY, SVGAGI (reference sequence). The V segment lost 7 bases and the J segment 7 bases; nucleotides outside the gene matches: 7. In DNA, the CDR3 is TGTGCCAGCACGCAGGCCGGGGGGGAGCAGTACTTC. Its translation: CASTQAGGEQYF.

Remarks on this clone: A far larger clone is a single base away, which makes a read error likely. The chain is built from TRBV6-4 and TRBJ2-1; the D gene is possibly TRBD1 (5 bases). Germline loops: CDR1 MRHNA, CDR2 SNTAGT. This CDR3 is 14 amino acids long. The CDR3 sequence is CTSSKTAQANEQFF. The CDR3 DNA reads TGTACCAGCTCAAAGACCGCACAGGCAAATGAGCAGTTCTTC.

The CDR3 DNA reads TGCGCCAGCAGCCAAGATAGTTGGGACAGGGGGTGGCAGCCCCAGCATTTT. This encodes CASSQDSWDRGWQPQHF. The chain joins TRBV4-1 to TRBJ1-5; 11 bases are a match to TRBD1. This CDR3 comprises 17 residues. V gave up 0 bases and J gave up 7 bases; unmatched junction bases: 8. Germline CDR1 reads MGHRA; CDR2 reads YSYEKL.

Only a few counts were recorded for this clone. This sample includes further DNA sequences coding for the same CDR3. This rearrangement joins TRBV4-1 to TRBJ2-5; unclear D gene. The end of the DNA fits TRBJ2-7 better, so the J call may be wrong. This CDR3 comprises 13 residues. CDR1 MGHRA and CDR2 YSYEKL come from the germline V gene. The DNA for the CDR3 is TGCGCCAGCAGCCAAGATCCAGGCCACGAGCAGTACTTC. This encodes CASSQDPGHEQYF.

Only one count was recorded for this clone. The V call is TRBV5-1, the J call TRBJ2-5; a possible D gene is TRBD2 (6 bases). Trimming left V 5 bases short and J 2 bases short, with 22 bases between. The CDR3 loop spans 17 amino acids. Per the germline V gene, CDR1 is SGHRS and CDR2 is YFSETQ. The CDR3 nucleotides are TGCGCCAGCAGACCTGGGGTGGGCGGGGAGAGACAAGAGACCCAGTACTTC. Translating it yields CASRPGVGGERQETQYF.

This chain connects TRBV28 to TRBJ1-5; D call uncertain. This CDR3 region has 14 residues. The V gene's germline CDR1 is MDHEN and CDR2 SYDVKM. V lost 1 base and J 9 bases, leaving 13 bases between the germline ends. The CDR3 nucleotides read TGTGCCAGCAGTTTATTGTGGACCCTGTGGCCCCAGCATTTT. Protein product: CASSLLWTLWPQHF.

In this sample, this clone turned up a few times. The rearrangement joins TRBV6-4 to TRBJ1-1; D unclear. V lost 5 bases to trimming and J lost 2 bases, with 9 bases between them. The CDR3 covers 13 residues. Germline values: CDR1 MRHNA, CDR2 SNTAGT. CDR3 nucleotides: TGTGCCAGCAGTTTTGAGGGCAACACTGAAGCTTTCTTT. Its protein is CASSFEGNTEAFF.

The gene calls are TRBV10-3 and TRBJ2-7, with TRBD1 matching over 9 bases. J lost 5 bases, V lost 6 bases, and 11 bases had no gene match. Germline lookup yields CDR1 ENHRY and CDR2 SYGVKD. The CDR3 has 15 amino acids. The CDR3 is CAIRDNRGLIHEQYF. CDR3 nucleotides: TGTGCCATCAGAGATAACAGGGGGCTGATCCACGAGCAGTACTTC.

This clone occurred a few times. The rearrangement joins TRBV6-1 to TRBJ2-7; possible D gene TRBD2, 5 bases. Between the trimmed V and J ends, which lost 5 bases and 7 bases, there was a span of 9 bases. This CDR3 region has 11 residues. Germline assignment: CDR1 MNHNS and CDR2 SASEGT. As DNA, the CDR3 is TGTGCCAGCAGTTTAGCGTTAGAGCAGTACTTC. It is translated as CASSLALEQYF.

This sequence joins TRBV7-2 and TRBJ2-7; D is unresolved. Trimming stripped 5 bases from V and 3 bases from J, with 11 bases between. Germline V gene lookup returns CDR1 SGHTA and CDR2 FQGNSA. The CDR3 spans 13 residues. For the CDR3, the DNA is TGTGCCAGCAGCCCAGGACCTGGCTACGAGCAGTACTTC. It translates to CASSPGPGYEQYF.

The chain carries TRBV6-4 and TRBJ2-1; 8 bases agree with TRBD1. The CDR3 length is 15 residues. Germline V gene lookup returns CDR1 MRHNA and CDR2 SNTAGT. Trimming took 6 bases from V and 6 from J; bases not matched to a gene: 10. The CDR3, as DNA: TGTGCCAGCAGCATGTCCCGGACAGGGAGCAATGAGCAGTTCTTC. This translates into CASSMSRTGSNEQFF.

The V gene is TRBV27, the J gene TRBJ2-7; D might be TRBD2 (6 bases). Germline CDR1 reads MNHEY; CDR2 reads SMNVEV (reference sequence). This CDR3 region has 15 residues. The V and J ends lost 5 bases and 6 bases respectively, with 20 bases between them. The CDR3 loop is CASSDSSGASSEQYF. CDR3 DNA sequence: TGTGCCAGCAGTGACTCGTCGGGAGCTTCGTCCGAGCAGTACTTC.

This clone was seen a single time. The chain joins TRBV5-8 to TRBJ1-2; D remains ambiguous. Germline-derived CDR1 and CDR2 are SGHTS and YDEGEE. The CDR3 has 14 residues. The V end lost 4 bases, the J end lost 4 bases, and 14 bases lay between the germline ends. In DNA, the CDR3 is TGTGCCAGCAGCCCGGGCCCGGCGGGCTATGGCTACACCTTC. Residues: CASSPGPAGYGYTF.

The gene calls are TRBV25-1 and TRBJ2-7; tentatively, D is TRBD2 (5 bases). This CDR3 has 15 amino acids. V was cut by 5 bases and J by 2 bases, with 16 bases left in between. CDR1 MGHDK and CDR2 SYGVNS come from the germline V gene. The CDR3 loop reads CASSLSLASTYEQYF. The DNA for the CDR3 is TGTGCCAGCAGTTTATCCCTAGCTAGTACCTACGAGCAGTACTTC.